These T cell receptor beta chains were read from a single sample in a study of OX40 agonist ivuxolimab in advanced cancers. This table comes from immunoSEQ multiplex PCR, and its TCRdb copy is limited to in-frame clones, with some not included. The sample includes roughly 72,000 clones, roughly 87% of them seen just once. The material was CD4+ or CD8+ T cells sorted from blood, obtained in a trial of the OX40 agonist ivuxolimab. The receptors here all came from an adult with an advanced solid tumor such as melanoma, head and neck, liver or kidney cancer. CDR3s include the opening cysteine and the closing phenylalanine or tryptophan. Each record gives: J gene, D gene, V gene, clone size, CDR3 protein, CDR3 DNA. The D gene is left open where the match is weak. A clone size is listed for some rows: how often the clone was seen (once, few, many), or a class if it is expanded.

J gene: TRBJ1-3
D gene: -
V gene: TRBV6-1
clone size: -
CDR3 protein: CASSEVGASGNTIYF
CDR3 DNA: TGTGCCAGCAGTGAAGTAGGGGCCTCTGGAAACACCATATATTTT

J gene: TRBJ2-3
D gene: -
V gene: TRBV5-4
clone size: -
CDR3 protein: CASSTREGGTDTQYF
CDR3 DNA: TGTGCCAGCAGCACACGTGAGGGGGGCACAGATACGCAGTATTTT

J gene: TRBJ2-1
D gene: -
V gene: TRBV5-1
clone size: -
CDR3 protein: CASSFFGFGAYNEQFF
CDR3 DNA: TGCGCCAGCAGCTTTTTTGGGTTTGGAGCCTACAATGAGCAGTTCTTC

J gene: TRBJ1-4
D gene: -
V gene: TRBV4-1
clone size: few
CDR3 protein: CASSRRDYLRATNEKLFF
CDR3 DNA: TGCGCCAGCAGCCGCCGGGACTACCTAAGGGCAACTAATGAAAAACTGTTTTTT

J gene: TRBJ2-1
D gene: -
V gene: TRBV11-2
clone size: -
CDR3 protein: CASSLVGRGNEQFF
CDR3 DNA: TGTGCCAGCAGCTTAGTCGGGAGAGGGAATGAGCAGTTCTTC

J gene: TRBJ2-1
D gene: -
V gene: TRBV10-3
clone size: -
CDR3 protein: CAISEYVSASDNEQFF
CDR3 DNA: TGTGCCATCAGTGAGTATGTGAGCGCATCCGACAATGAGCAGTTCTTC

J gene: TRBJ1-3
D gene: TRBD1
V gene: TRBV2
clone size: -
CDR3 protein: CASSATGAGNTIYF
CDR3 DNA: TGTGCCAGCAGTGCTACAGGGGCTGGAAACACCATATATTTT

J gene: TRBJ2-1
D gene: TRBD2
V gene: TRBV9
clone size: -
CDR3 protein: CASSVGLAGGLNEQFF
CDR3 DNA: TGTGCCAGCAGCGTTGGACTAGCGGGAGGGCTCAATGAGCAGTTCTTC

J gene: TRBJ2-1
D gene: TRBD2
V gene: TRBV10-3
clone size: -
CDR3 protein: CAIKEERESIDNEQFF
CDR3 DNA: TGTGCCATCAAAGAGGAGCGGGAGAGTATTGATAATGAGCAGTTCTTC

J gene: TRBJ2-2
D gene: TRBD2
V gene: TRBV28
clone size: once
CDR3 protein: CASSWKGSGRVGELFF
CDR3 DNA: TGTGCCAGCAGTTGGAAGGGTAGCGGGAGAGTCGGGGAGCTGTTTTTT